The clone carrying this T cell receptor (beta chain) was observed a few times. Its antigen is undetermined. Germline V lookup: CDR1 SGHTA, CDR2 FQGNSA. Trimming shortened V by 2 bases and J by 5 bases, and 7 bases separated the two germline ends. The CDR3 runs 13 residues. The sample comes from a study of early T cells in non-severe SARS-CoV-2 infection. At the level of the study: RNA in bulk from unsorted whole blood was sequenced, and chains were unpaired.

Overall study results and limits: A preference for anti-spike CD8 responses marked VDJdb matching, which missed private and CD4 specificities.

The protocol attached unique molecular identifiers to individual cDNA molecules. MiXCR was run by TCRdb on the 5' RACE reads, yielding one entry per CDR3 protein. The sample shows around 61,000 distinct CDR3 sequences, roughly 16% of them seen only once. The clonotype was recovered from an adult who was a healthcare worker with PCR-confirmed SARS-CoV-2 infection or an uninfected control (not recorded which). This chain connects TRBV7-2 to TRBJ2-1; D not resolved. Specimen: whole blood, collected at baseline. The CDR3 protein is CASSLYANNEQFF. CDR3 nucleotide sequence: TGTGCCAGCAGCTTATACGCAAACAATGAGCAGTTCTTC.